The T cell receptor beta chain under discussion was sequenced for a study of shared clonotypes between healthy human individuals. Method: immunoSEQ multiplex PCR; TCRdb's copy keeps in-frame clones and lacks some. The data show 1 million to 1.2 million clones, 60% to 80% seen once. Trimming took off 2 bases at V and 10 bases at J, with 9 bases between the two ends. Germline V gene data show CDR1 as MNHEY and CDR2 as SMNVEV (reference sequence). CDR3 length: 13 residues. This clone turned up a few times. This chain uses TRBV27 with TRBJ1-6, with D uncertain. The specimen was memory CD4+ T cells from PBMCs. Subset in this sample: CD45RA-negative fraction. The source of this sequence is a man aged 18 to 29 in good health. Some clones in this sample may be carry-over from other donors' samples. The CDR3 coding sequence is TGTGCCAGCAGTTTACTTGACGGATCACCCCTCCACTTT. This translates into CASSLLDGSPLHF.